This TCR beta chain appears in the sequencing data of a study of blood T cell repertoires in COVID-19 (dated by TCRdb to about 2020). About the study as a whole: The collaborator samples originated in the United States, Italy and Spain and spanned the acute and convalescent phases of COVID-19. The material from the prospective study consisted of cDNA or gDNA derived from T cells, B-cell-depleted T cells, or PBMCs. The dataset comprised deeply sampled blood TCRbeta repertoires from subjects exposed to, actively infected with, or recovered from COVID-19. The repertoires were released in a freely available public database intended as a resource for research on the immune response to SARS-CoV-2. Samples came from the ongoing ImmuneRACE study (first 160 participants) plus 1,254 subjects from 6 global collaborators. A de-identified subject ID, COVID-19 status, age in years and sex were almost always included in the sample metadata. Where HLA class I and class II types were available, the types were taken from metadata supplied by the sample provider, not from assay-based typing. The full study reports these points: Clinical and demographic metadata were provided uncurated, with the amount varying by source and participant.

TCRbeta CDR3 regions were amplified from genomic DNA by means of the immunoSEQ Assay, a bias-controlled multiplex PCR. The published analysis was carried out like this. Nucleated cell counts per sample were estimated from amplification of reference gene primers within the assay. To quantify the absolute abundance of each unique TCRbeta CDR3 rearrangement, sequence reads were collapsed and filtered. Productive Simpson clonality was computed per sample as the square root of Simpson's diversity index over productive rearrangements. Entries here come from immuneACCESS through TCRdb and include only in-frame sequences with V and J called. Some clones fail to appear in such tables; in the studies checked, an unresolved V gene covers under half of the shortfall, and the cause of the remainder is unknown. V and J calls and clone size come straight from that table; D and trimming were deduced from the DNA. A total of 55,000 to 70,000 clones appear in this sample, roughly 77% of them only once. The top ten clonotypes cover approximately 15% of the sample.

For this clone: Its antigen is currently not known. No base-level quality is on record; no much larger clone is a single base apart.

V is shortened by 6 bases, J by 4 bases, and the region joining them spans 9 bases. The germline V gene encodes CDR1 MDHEN and CDR2 SYDVKM. The CDR3 runs 12 amino acids, cysteine and phenylalanine included. Only the CDR3 DNA is retained, 36 bases long and in frame from the first base. Collaborating institutions collected whole blood in K2EDTA tubes following their own protocols. For TCRbeta analysis, collaborators shipped samples as frozen whole blood, isolated PBMCs, or DNA extracted from either of those sample types. The chain is encoded by TRBV28 joined to TRBJ1-1, with an unclear D gene assignment. The TCR originated in a man older than 75 with acute or convalescent COVID-19. Sequenced: peripheral blood. CDR3 protein: CASSTPLTEAFF. The DNA is as follows: TGTGCCAGCAGCACTCCCCTCACTGAAGCTTTCTTT.